This T cell receptor beta chain came from a study of OX40 agonist ivuxolimab in advanced cancers. Clones were read by immunoSEQ multiplex PCR, and TCRdb kept only the in-frame ones, dropping some. The data contain approximately 59,000 clones, over 75% of them singletons. The CDR3 runs to 14 residues. The ends were cut back, 0 bases at V and 3 bases at J, with 8 bases in the middle. Germline CDR1 reads MDHEN; CDR2 reads SYDVKM. V is TRBV28 and J is TRBJ1-1; D is perhaps TRBD1 (5 bases). Sample: CD4+ or CD8+ T cells sorted from blood, taken in a trial of the OX40 agonist ivuxolimab. The receptor's source is an adult with an advanced solid tumor such as melanoma, head and neck, liver or kidney cancer. The CDR3 coding sequence is TGTGCCAGCAGTTTATGGGGGGAGGACACTGAAGCTTTCTTT. This sequence encodes CASSLWGEDTEAFF.